This TCR beta chain was identified during a study of shared clonotypes between healthy human individuals. The count of this clone is one. Every one of the donors was a Caucasian adult that lived in Nashville, Tennessee. This CDR3 is built from 13 residues. Germline values: CDR1 MNHNY, CDR2 SVGAGI (reference sequence). With V trimmed by 7 bases and J by 5 bases, 6 bases remained unmatched. Every subset had its genomic DNA shared out evenly among several immunoSEQ plates. The protocol was immunoSEQ multiplex PCR, while the TCRdb copy is restricted to in-frame clones and leaves out a portion. This table holds approximately 640,000 clones, around 91% found once.

The V and J genes are TRBV6-6 and TRBJ2-7, with 9 bases aligning to TRBD1. The receptor's source is a man aged 18 to 30 in good health. Some clones in this sample may be carry-over from other donors' samples. Input material: memory CD8+ T cells from PBMCs. Subset: CD45RO+ cells pooled with CCR7-negative TemRA cells. The CDR3 DNA reads as TGTGCCAGCACCTTCACAGGGGGCGACGAGCAGTACTTC. It specifies CASTFTGGDEQYF.